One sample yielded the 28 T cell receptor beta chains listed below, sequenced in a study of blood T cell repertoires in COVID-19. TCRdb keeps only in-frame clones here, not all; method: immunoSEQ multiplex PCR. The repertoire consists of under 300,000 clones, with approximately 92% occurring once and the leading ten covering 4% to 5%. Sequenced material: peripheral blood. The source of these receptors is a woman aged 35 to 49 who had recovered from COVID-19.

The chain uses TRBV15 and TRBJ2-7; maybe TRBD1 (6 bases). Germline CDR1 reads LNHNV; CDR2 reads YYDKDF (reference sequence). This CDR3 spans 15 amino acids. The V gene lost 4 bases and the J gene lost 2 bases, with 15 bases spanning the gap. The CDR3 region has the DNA TGTGCCACCAGCATTCAAATACAGGGACCCTACGAGCAGTACTTC. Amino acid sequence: CATSIQIQGPYEQYF.

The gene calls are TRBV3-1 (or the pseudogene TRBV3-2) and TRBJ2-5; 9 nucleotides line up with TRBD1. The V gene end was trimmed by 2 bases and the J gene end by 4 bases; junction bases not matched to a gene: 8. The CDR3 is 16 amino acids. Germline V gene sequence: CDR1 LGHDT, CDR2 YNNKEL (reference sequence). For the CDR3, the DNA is TGTGCCAGCAGCCAATATACAGGGGGCGATTCAGAGACCCAGTACTTC. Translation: CASSQYTGGDSETQYF.

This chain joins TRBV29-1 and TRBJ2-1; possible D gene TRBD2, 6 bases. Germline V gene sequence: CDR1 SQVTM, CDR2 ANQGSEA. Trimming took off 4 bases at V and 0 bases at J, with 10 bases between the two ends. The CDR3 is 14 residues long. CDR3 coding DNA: TGCAGCGTTGCCGGCGGGGACTCCTACAATGAGCAGTTCTTC. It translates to CSVAGGDSYNEQFF.

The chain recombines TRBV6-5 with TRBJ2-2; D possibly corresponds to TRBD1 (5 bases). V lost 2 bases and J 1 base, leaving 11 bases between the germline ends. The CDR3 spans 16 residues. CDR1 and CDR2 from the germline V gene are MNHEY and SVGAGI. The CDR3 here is CASSYGPGLNTGELFF. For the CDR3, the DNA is TGTGCCAGCAGTTACGGTCCAGGGCTGAACACCGGGGAGCTGTTTTTT.

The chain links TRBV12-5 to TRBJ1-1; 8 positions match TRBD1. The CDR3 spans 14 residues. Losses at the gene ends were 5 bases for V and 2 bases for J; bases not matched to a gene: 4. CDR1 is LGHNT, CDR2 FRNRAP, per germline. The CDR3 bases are TGTGCTAGTGGTACACAGGGGGGTAACACTGAAGCTTTCTTT. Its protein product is CASGTQGGNTEAFF.

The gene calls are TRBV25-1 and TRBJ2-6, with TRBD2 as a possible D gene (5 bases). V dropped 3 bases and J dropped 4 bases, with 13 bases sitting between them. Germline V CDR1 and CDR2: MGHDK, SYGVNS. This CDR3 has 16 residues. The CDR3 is CASSDGELDGANVLTF. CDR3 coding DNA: TGTGCCAGCAGTGACGGGGAATTAGACGGGGCCAACGTCCTGACTTTC.

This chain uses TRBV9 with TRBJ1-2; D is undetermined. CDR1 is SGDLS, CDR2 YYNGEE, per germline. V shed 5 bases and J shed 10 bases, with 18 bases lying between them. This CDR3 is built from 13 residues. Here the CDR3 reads CASRDDPSRFYTF. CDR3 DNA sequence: TGTGCCAGCAGGGATGACCCGAGCAGGTTCTACACCTTC.

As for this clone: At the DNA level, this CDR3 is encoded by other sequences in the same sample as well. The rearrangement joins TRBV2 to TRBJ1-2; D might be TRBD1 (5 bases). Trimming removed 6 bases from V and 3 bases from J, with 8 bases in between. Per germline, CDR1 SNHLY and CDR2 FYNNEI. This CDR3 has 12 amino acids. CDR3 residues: CASRGGDYGYTF. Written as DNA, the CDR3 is TGTGCCAGCAGAGGAGGGGACTATGGCTACACCTTC.

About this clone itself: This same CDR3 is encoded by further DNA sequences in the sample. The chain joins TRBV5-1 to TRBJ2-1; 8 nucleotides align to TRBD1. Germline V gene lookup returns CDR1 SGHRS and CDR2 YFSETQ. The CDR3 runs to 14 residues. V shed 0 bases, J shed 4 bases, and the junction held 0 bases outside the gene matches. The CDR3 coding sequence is TGCGCCAGCAGCTTGGGACAGGGGTACAATGAGCAGTTCTTC. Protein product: CASSLGQGYNEQFF.

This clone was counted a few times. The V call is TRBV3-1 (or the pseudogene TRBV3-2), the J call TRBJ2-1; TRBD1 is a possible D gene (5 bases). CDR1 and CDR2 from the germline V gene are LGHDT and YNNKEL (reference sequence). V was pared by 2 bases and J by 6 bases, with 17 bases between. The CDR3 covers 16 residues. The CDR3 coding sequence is TGTGCCAGCAGCCAATGGGGTCCTACAGGCGGCAATGAGCAGTTCTTC. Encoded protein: CASSQWGPTGGNEQFF.

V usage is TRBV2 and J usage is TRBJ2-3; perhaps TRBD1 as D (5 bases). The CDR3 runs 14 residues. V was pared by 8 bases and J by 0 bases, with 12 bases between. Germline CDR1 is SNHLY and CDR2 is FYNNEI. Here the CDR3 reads CASQQVTSTDTQYF. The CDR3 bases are TGTGCCAGCCAACAGGTGACTAGCACAGATACGCAGTATTTT.

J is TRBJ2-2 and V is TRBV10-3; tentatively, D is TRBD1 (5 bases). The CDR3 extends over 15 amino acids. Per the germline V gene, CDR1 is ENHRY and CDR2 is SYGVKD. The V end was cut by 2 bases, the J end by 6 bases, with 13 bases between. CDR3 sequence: CAISEGQGNPGELFF. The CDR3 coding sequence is TGTGCCATCAGTGAGGGGCAGGGAAATCCCGGGGAGCTGTTTTTT.

The chain's CDR3 is CASRAVQGMWTEAFF. The CDR3 bases are TGTGCCAGCAGAGCCGTACAGGGGATGTGGACTGAAGCTTTCTTT. The chain combines TRBV28 with TRBJ1-1; TRBD1 matches at 7 bases. Looked up from germline, CDR1 is MDHEN and CDR2 is SYDVKM. This CDR3 is built from 15 residues. V shed 6 bases and J 5 bases; nucleotides not matched to a gene: 12.

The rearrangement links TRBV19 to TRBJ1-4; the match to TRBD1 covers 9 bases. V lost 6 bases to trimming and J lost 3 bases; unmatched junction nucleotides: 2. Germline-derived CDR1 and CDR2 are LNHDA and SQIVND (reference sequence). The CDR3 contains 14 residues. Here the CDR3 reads CASRDRGANEKLFF. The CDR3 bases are TGTGCCAGTAGGGACAGGGGAGCTAATGAAAAACTGTTTTTT.

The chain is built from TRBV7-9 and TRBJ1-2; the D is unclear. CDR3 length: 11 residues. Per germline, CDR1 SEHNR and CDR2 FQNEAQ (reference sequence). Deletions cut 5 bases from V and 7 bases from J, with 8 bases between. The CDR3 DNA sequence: TGTGCCAGCAGCGAAAGACTTGGCTACACCTTC. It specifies CASSERLGYTF.

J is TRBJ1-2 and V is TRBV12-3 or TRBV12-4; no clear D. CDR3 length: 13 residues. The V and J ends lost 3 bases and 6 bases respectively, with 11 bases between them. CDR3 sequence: CASSFSGKDGYTF. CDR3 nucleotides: TGTGCCAGCAGTTTTTCCGGGAAGGATGGCTACACCTTC.

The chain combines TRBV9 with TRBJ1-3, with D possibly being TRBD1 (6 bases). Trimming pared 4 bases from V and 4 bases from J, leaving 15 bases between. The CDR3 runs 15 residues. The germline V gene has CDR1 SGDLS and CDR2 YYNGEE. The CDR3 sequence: CASSSTTGRGNTIYF. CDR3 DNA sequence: TGTGCCAGCAGCTCCACGACAGGTCGCGGAAACACCATATATTTT. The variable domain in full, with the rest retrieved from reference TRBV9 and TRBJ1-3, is DSGVTQTPKHLITATGQRVTLRCSPRSGDLSVYWYQQSLDQGLQFLIQYYNGEERAKGNILERFSAQQFPDLHSELNLSSLELGDSALYFCASSSTTGRGNTIYFGEGSWLTVV.

Here the CDR3 DNA reads TGTGCCAGCAGCGTCCAGGGGGCAGCAGATTCACCCCTCCACTTT. This codes for CASSVQGAADSPLHF. The chain uses TRBV9 and TRBJ1-6; 8 bases fit TRBD1. Germline values: CDR1 SGDLS, CDR2 YYNGEE. V lost 2 bases and J lost 8; bases outside the gene matches: 6. The CDR3 has 15 residues.

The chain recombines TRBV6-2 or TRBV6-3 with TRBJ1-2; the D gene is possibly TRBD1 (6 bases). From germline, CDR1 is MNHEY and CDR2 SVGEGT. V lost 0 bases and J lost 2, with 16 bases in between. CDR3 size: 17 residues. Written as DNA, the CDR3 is TGTGCCAGCAGTTACTCTCGGACAGCCATCTTCAACTATGGCTACACCTTC. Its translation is CASSYSRTAIFNYGYTF.

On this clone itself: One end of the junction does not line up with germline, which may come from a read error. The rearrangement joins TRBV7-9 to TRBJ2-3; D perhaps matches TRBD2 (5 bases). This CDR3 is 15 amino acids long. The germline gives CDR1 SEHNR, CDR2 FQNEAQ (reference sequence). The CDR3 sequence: CASSSRPASTDTQYF. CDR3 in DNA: TGTGCCAGCAGCTCCAGGCCGGCTAGCACTGATACGCAGTATTTT.

CDR3: CASSLVGVSYNEQFF. The CDR3 coding sequence is TGCGCCAGCAGCTTGGTGGGCGTCTCCTACAATGAGCAGTTCTTC. This chain uses TRBV5-1 with TRBJ2-1; no reliable D call. CDR1 SGHRS and CDR2 YFSETQ come from the germline V gene. Trimming stripped 0 bases from V and 0 bases from J, with 7 bases between. CDR3 length: 15 amino acids.

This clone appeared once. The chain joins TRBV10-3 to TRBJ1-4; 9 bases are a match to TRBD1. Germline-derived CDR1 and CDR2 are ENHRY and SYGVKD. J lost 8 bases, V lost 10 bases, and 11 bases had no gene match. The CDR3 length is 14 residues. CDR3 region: CATQNRDRAEKLFF. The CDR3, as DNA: TGTGCCACGCAAAACCGGGACAGGGCCGAAAAACTGTTTTTT.

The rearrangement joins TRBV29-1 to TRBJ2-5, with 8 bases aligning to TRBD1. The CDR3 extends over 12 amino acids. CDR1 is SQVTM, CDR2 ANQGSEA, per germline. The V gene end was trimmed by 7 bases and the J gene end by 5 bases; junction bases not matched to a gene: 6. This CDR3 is CSGGQGQETQYF. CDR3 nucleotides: TGCAGCGGAGGACAGGGCCAGGAGACCCAGTACTTC.

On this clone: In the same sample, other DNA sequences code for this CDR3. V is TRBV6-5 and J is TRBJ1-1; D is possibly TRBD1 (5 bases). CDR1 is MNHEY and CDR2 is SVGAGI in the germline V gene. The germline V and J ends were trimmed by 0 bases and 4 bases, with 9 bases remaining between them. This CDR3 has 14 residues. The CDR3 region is CASSYSSGVTEAFF. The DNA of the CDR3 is TGTGCCAGCAGTTACTCGTCGGGGGTCACTGAAGCTTTCTTT.

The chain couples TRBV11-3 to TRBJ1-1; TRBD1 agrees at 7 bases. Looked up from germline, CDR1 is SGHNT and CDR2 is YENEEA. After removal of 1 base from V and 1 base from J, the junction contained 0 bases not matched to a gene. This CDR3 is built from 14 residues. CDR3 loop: CASSLGTGNTEAFF. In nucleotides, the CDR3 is TGTGCCAGCAGCTTAGGGACAGGGAACACTGAAGCTTTCTTT.

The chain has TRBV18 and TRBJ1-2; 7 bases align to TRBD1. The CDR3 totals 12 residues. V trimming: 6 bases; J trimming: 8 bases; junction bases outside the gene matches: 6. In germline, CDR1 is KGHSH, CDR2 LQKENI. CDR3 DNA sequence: TGTGCCAGCTCCCTCGACAGGGACGGCTACACCTTC. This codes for CASSLDRDGYTF.

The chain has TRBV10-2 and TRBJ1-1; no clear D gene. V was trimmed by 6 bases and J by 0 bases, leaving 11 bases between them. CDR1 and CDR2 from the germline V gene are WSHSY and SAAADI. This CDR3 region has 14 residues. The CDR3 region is CASRGGVLNTEAFF. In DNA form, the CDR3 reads TGCGCCAGCAGAGGTGGAGTCTTGAACACTGAAGCTTTCTTT.

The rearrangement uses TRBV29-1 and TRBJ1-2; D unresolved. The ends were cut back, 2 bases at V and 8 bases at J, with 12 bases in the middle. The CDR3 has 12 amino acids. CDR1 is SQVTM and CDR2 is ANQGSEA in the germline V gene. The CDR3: CSVESNRGGYTF. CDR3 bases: TGCAGCGTTGAATCAAACCGGGGAGGCTACACCTTC. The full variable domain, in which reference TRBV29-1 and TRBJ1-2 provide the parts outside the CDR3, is SAVISQKPSRDICQRGTSLTIQCQVDSQVTMMFWYRQQPGQSLTLIATANQGSEATYESGFVIDKFPISRPNLTFSTLTVSNMSPEDSSIYLCSVESNRGGYTFGSGTRLTVV.